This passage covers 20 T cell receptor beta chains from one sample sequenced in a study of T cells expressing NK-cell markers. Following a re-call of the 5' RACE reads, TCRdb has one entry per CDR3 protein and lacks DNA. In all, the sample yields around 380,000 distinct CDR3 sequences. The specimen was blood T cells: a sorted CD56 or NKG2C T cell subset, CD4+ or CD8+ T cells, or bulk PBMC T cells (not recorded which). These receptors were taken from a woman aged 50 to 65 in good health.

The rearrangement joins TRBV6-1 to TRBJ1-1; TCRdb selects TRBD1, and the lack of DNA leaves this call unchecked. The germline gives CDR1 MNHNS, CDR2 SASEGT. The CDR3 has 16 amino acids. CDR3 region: CASSEVPGAGNTEAFF.

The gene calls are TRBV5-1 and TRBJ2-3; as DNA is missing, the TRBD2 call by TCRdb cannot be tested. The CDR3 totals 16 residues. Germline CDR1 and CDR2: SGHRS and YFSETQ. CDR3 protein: CASSLLTSGAADTQYF.

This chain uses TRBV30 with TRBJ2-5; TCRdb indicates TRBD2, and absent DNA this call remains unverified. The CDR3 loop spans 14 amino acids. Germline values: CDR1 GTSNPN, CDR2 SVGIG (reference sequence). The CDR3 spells CAWSSGEGLETQYF. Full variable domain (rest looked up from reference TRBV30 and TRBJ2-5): SQTIHQWPATLVQPVGSPLSLECTVEGTSNPNLYWYRQAAGRGLQLLFYSVGIGQISSEVPQNLSASRPQDRQFILSSKKLLLSDSGFYLCAWSSGEGLETQYFGPGTRLLVL.

This CDR3 reads CASRWPGLAGGGYTDTQYF. The V and J genes are TRBV12-3 or TRBV12-4 and TRBJ2-3; TCRdb's D gene call, TRBD2, goes unchecked for lack of DNA. The CDR3 length is 19 residues.

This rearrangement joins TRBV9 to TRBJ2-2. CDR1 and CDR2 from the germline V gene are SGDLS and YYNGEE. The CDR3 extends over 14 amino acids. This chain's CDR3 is CASSVEESTGELFF.

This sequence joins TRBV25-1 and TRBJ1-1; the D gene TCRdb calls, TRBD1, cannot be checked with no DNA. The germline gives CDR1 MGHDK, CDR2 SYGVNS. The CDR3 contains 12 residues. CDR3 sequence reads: CASSEWGEGAFF.

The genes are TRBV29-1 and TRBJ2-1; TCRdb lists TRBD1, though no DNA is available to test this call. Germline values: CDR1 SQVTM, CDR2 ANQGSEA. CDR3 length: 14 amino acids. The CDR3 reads CSAQQDPGHNEQFF.

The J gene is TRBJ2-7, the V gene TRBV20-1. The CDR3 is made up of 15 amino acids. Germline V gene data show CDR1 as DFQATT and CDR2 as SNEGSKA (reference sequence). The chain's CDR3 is CSARDQTSRFYEQYF.

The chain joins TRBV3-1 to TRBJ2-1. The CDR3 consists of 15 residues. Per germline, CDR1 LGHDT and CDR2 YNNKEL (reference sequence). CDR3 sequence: CASSQARGSNNEQFF.

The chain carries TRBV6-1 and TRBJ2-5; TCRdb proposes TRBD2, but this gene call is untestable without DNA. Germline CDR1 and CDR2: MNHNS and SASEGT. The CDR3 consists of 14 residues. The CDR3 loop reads CASSATSVKETQYF.

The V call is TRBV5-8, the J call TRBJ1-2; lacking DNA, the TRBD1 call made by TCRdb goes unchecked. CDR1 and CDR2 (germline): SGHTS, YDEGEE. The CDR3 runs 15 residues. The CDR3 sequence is CASSLKGTRDYGYTF.

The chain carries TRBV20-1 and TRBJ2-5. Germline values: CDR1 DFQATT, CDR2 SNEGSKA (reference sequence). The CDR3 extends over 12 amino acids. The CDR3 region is CSASLPTETQYF.

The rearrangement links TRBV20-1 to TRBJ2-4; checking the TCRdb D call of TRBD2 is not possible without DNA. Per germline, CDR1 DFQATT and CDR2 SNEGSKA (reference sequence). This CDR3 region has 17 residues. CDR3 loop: CSAPQAGTSGSGYIQYF.

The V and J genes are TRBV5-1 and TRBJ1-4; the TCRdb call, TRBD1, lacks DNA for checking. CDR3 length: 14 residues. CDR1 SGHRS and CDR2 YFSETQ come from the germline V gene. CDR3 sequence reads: CASSPGTGSEKLFF.

The CDR3 spells CASSLESHFGRIGYNEQFF. The rearrangement joins TRBV5-1 to TRBJ2-1; TCRdb's assignment of TRBD1 cannot be checked, as there is no DNA. Germline V gives CDR1 SGHRS, CDR2 YFSETQ. The CDR3 sequence is 19 residues long.

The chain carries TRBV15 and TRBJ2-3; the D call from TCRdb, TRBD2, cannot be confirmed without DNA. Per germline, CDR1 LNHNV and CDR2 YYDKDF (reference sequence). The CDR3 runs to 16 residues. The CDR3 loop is CATGFGRDLGADTQYF.

The CDR3 protein is CASSGPPGQAITGELFF. The V and J genes are TRBV5-1 and TRBJ2-2; TCRdb's D call of TRBD1 is untestable without DNA. This CDR3 comprises 17 residues. The germline V gene has CDR1 SGHRS and CDR2 YFSETQ.

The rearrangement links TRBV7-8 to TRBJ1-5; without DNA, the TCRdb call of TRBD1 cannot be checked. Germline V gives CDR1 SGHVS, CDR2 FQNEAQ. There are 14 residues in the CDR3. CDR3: CASSRDSFNQPQHF.

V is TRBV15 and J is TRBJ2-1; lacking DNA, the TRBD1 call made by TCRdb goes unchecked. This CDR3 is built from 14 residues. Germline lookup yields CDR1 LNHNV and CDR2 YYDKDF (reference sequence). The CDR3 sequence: CATSRDRAYNEQFF.

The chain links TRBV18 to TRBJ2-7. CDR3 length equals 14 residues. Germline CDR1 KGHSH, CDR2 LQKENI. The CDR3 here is CASSPTSKLYEQYF.